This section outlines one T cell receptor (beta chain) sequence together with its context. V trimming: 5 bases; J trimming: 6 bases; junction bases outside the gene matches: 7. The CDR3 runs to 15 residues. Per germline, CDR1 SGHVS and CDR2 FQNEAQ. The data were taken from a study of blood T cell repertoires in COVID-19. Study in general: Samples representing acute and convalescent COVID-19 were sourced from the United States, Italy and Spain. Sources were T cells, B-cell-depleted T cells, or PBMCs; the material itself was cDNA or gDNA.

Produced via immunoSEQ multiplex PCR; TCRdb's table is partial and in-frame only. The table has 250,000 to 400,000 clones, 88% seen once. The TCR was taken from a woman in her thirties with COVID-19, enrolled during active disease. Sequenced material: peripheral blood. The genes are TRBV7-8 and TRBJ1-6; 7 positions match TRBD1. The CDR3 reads CASSLDRAVNSPLHF. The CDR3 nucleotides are TGTGCCAGCAGCCTCGACAGGGCCGTTAATTCACCCCTCCACTTT. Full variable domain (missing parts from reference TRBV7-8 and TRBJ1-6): GAGVSQSPRYKVAKRGQDVALRCDPISGHVSLFWYQQALGQGPEFLTYFQNEAQLDKSGLPSDRFFAERPEGSVSTLKIQRTQQEDSAVYLCASSLDRAVNSPLHFGNGTRLTVT.